This TCR beta chain comes out of a study of blood T cell repertoires in COVID-19. Original handling: Amplification from reference gene primers served as the basis for estimated nucleated cell counts. Here immunoSEQ multiplex PCR was the method, and the copy in TCRdb shows in-frame clones only, minus some. V and J calls and clone size are copied from that table; D and trimming were computed from the DNA. The sample has 200,000 to 250,000 clones, roughly four fifths seen once; the top ten hold 8% to 10%. Looked up from germline, CDR1 is MGHRA and CDR2 is YSYEKL. This CDR3 is built from 15 residues. The junction had 7 bases not matched to a gene; V was cut back by 5 bases and J by 3 bases.

The sequenced sample consisted of peripheral blood. This receptor was taken from an elderly woman with COVID-19, enrolled during active disease. This chain connects TRBV4-1 to TRBJ2-3, with TRBD2 matching over 8 bases. CDR3 DNA: TGCGCCAGCAGCTTGACGGGGGGGCTTACAGATACGCAGTATTTT. Encoded protein: CASSLTGGLTDTQYF.